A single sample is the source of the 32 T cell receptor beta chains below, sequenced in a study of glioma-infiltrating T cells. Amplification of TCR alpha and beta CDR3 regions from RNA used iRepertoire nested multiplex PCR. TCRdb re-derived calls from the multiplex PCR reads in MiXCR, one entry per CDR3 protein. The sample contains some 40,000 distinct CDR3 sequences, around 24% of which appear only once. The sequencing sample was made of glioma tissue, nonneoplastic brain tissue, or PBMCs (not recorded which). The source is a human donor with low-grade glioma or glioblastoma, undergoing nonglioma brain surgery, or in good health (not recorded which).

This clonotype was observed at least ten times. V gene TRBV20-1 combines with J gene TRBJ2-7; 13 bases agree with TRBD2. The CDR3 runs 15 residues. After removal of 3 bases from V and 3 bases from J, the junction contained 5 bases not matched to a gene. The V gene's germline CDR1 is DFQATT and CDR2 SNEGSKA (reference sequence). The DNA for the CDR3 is TGCAGTGCTAGCCCCGGGACTAGCGGGGACTACGAGCAGTACTTC. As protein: CSASPGTSGDYEQYF.

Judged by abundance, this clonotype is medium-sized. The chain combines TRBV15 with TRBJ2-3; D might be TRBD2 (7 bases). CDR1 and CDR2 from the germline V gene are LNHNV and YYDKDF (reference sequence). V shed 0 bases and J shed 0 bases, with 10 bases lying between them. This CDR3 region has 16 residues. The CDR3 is CATSRDPGGSTDTQYF. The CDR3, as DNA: TGTGCCACCAGCAGAGATCCGGGGGGCAGCACAGATACGCAGTATTTT.

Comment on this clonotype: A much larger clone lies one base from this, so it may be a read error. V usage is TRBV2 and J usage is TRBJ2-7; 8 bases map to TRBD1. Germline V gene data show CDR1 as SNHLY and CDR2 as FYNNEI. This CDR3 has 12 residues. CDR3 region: CACSSTGGEQYF. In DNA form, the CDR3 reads TGTGCCTGCAGTTCCACAGGGGGCGAGCAGTACTTC. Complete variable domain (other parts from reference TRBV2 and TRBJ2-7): EPEVTQTPSHQVTQMGQEVILRCVPISNHLYFYWYRQILGQKVEFLVSFYNNEISEKSEIFDDQFSVERPDGSNFTLKIRSTKLEDSAMYFCACSSTGGEQYFGPGTRLTVT.

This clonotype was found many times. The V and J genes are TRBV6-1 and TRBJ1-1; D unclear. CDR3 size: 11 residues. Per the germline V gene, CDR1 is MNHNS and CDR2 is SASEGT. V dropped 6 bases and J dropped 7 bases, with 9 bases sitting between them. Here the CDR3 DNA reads TGTGCCAGCAGCCCTAAATTTGAAGCTTTCTTT. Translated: CASSPKFEAFF.

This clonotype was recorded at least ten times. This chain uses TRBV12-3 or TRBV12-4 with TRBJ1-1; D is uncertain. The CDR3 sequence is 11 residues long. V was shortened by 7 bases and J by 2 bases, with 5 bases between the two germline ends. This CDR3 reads CASKLNTEAFF. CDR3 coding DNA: TGTGCCAGCAAGTTAAACACTGAAGCTTTCTTT.

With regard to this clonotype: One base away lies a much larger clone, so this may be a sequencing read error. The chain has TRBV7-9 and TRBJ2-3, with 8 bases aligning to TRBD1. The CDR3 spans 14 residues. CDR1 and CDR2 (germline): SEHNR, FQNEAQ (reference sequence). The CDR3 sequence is CAGSLGQGLDTQYF. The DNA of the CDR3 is TGTGCCGGCAGCTTAGGACAGGGCTTGGATACGCAGTATTTT.

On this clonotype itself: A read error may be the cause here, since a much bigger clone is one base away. CDR3 nucleotides: TGTGCCGGTCAGGCCGGCATGAACACTGAAGCTTTCTTT. Protein product: CAGQAGMNTEAFF. This chain joins TRBV2 and TRBJ1-1, with unresolved D. V lost 11 bases to trimming and J lost 0 bases, with 13 bases between them. CDR3 size: 13 residues. Germline loops: CDR1 SNHLY, CDR2 FYNNEI.

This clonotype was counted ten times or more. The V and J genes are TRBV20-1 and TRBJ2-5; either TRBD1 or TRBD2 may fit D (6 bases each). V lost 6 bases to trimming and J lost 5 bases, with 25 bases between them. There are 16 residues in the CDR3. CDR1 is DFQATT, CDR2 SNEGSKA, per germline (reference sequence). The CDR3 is CSALGGSGATFETQYF. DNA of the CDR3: TGCAGTGCCCTGGGGGGATCAGGGGCCACCTTTGAGACCCAGTACTTC.

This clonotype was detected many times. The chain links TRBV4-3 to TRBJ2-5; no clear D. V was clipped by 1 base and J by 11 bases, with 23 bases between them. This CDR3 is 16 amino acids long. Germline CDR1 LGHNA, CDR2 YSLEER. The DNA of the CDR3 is TGCGCCAGCAGCCAAGGGTGGTTAGGTCTGCGCAACGCTCAGTACTTC. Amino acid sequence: CASSQGWLGLRNAQYF.

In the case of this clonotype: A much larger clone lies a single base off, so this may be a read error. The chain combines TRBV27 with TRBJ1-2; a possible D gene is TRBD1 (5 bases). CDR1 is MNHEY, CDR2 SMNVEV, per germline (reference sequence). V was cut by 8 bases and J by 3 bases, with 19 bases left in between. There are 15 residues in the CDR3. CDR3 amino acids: CASRQILDSDYGYTF. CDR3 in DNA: TGTGCCAGCCGCCAAATCTTAGACAGCGACTATGGCTACACCTTC.

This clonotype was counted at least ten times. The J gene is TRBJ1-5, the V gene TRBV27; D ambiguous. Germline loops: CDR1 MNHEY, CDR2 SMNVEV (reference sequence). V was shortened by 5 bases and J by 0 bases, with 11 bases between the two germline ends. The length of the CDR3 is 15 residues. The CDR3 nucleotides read TGTGCCAGCAGTCCCCGGGCCTATAGCAATCAGCCCCAGCATTTT. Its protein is CASSPRAYSNQPQHF.

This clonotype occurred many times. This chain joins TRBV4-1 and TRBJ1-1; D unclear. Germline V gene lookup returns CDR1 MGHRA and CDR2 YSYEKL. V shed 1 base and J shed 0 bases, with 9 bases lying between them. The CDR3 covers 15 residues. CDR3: CASSQVVPMNTEAFF. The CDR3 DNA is TGCGCCAGCAGCCAAGTCGTGCCGATGAACACTGAAGCTTTCTTT.

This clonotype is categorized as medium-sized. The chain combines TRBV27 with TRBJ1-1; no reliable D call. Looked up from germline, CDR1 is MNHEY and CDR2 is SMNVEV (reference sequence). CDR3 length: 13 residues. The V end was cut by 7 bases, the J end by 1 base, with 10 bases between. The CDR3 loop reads CASKGQTNTEAFF. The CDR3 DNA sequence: TGTGCCAGCAAGGGCCAAACGAACACTGAAGCTTTCTTT.

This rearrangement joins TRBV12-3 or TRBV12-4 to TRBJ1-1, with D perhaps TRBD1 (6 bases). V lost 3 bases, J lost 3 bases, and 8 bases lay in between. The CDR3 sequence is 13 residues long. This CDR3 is CASSLRGDTEAFF. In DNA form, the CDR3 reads TGTGCCAGCAGTTTGAGGGGGGACACTGAAGCTTTCTTT.

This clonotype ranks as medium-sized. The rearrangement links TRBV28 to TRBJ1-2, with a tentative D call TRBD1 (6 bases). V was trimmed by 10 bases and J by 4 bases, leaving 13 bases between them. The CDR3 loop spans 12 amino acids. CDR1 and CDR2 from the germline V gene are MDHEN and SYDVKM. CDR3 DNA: TGTGCCACCGGCGGACAGTCCTATGGCTACACCTTC. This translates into CATGGQSYGYTF.

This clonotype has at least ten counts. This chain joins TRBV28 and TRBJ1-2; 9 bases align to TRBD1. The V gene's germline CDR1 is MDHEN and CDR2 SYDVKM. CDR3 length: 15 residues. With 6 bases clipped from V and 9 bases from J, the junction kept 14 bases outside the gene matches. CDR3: CASSRSTGGVLSYTF. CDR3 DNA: TGTGCCAGCAGCCGAAGCACAGGGGGCGTACTCAGCTACACCTTC.

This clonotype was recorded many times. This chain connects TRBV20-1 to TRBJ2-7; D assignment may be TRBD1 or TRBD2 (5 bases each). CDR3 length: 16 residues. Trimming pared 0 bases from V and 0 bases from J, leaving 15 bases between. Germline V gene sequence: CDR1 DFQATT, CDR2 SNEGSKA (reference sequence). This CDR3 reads CSARDLIGTSSYEQYF. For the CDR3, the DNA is TGCAGTGCTAGAGATCTCATCGGGACGAGCTCCTACGAGCAGTACTTC.

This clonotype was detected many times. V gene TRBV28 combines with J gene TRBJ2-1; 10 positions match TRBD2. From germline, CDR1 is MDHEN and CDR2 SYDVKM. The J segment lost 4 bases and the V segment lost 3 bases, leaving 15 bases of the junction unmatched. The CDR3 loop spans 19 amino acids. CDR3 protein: CASSFLAGVSSGKYNEQFF. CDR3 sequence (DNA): TGTGCCAGCAGTTTCCTAGCGGGAGTAAGTTCTGGGAAATACAATGAGCAGTTCTTC.

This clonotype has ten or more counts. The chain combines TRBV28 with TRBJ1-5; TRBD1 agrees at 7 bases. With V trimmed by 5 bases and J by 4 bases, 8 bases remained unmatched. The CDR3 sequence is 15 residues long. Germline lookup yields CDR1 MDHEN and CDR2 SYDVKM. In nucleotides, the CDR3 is TGTGCCAGCAGTATCCCCGGGACAGTAAATCAGCCCCAGCATTTT. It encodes CASSIPGTVNQPQHF.

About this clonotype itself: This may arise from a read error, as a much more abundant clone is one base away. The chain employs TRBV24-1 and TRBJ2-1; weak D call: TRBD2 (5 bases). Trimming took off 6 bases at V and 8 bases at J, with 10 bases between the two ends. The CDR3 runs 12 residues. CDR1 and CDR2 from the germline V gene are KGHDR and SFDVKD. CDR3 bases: TGTGCCACCAGTAATAAACTAGATGAGCAGTTCTTC. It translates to CATSNKLDEQFF.

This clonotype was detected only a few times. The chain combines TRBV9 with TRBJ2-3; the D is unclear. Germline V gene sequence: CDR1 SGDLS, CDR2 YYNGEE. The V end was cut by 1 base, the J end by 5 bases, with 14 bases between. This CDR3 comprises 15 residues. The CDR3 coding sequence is TGTGCCAGCAGCGTAAGTACCTCCAGCCGAGATACGCAGTATTTT. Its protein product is CASSVSTSSRDTQYF.

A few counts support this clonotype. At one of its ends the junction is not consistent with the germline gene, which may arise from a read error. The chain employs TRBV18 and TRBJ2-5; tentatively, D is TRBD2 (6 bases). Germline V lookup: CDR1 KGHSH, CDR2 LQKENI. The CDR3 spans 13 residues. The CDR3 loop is CASSPGLKEAQYF. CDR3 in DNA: TGTGCCAGCTCACCGGGACTGAAAGAGGCCCAGTACTTC.

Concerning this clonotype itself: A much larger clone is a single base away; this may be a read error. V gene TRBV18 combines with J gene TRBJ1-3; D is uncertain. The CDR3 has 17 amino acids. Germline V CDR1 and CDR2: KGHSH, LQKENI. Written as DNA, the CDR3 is TGTGCCAGCTCACCCCTAGACTCCCCATCTGCTGGAAACACCACATATTTT. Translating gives CASSPLDSPSAGNTTYF.

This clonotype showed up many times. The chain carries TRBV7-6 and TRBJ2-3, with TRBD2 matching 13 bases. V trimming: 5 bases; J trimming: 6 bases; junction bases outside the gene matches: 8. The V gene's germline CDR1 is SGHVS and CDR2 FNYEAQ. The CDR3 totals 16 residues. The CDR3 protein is CASSLRLAGGHDTQYF. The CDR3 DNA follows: TGTGCCAGCAGCCTGCGACTAGCGGGGGGTCATGATACGCAGTATTTT.

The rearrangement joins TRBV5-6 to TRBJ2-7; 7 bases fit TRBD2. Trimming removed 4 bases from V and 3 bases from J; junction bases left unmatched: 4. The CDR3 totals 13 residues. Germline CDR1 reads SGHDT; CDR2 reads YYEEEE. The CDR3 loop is CASSQTGGYEQYV. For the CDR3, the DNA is TGTGCCAGCAGCCAGACGGGGGGCTACGAGCAGTACGTC.

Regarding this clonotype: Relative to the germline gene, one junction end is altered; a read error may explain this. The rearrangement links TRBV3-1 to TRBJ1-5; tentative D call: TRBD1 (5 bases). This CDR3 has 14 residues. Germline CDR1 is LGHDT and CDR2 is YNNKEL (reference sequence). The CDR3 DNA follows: TGTGCCGGCAGCCAGCAGGGCCGCAATCAGCCCCAGCATTTT. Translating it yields CAGSQQGRNQPQHF. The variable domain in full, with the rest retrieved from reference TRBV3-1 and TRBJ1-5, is DTAVSQTPKYLVTQMGNDKSIKCEQNLGHDTMYWYKQDSKKFLKIMFSYNNKELIINETVPNRFSPKSPDKAHLNLHINSLELGDSAVYFCAGSQQGRNQPQHFGDGTRLSIL.

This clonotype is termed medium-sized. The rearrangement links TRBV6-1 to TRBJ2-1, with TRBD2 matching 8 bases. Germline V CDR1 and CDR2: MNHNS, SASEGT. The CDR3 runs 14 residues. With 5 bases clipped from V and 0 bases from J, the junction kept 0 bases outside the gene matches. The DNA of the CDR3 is TGTGCCAGCAGTAGCGGGAGCTCCTACAATGAGCAGTTCTTC. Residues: CASSSGSSYNEQFF.

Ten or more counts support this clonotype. The CDR3 is CASSQGPGGPDTQYF. As DNA, the CDR3 is TGTGCCAGCAGCCAAGGGCCCGGGGGGCCGGATACGCAGTATTTT. V is TRBV3-1 and J is TRBJ2-3, with D perhaps TRBD2 (7 bases). The germline V gene encodes CDR1 LGHDT and CDR2 YNNKEL (reference sequence). This CDR3 has 15 residues. The V end lost 1 base, the J end lost 6 bases, and 14 bases lay between the germline ends.

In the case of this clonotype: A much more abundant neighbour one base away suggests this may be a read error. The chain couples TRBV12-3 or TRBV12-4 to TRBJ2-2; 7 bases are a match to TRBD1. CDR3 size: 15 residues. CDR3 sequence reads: CVSSVRQGNTGELFF. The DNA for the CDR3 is TGTGTCAGCAGTGTACGACAGGGGAACACCGGGGAGCTGTTTTTT.

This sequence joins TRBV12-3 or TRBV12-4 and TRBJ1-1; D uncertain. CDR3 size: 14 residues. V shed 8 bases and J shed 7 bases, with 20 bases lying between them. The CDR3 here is CASGSSAVLIEAFF. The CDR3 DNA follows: TGTGCCAGCGGATCCTCGGCGGTATTAATTGAAGCTTTCTTT.

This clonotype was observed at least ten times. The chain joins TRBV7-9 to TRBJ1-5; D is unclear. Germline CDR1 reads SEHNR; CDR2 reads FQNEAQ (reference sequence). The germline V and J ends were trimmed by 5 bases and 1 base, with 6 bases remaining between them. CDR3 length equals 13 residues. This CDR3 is CASSPGSNQPQHF. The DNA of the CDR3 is TGTGCCAGCAGCCCTGGGAGCAATCAGCCCCAGCATTTT.

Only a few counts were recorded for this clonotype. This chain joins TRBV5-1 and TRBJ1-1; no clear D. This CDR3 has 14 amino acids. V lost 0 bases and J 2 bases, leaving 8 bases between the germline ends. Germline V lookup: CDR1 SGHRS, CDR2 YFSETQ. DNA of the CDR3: TGCGCCAGCAGCTTGGGCCCAAGTAACACTGAAGCTTTCTTT. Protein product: CASSLGPSNTEAFF.